This T cell receptor (beta chain) originates from a study of blood T cells in healthy people across ages. They isolated at least 7 million PBMCs from each sample. The germline V gene has CDR1 KGHSH and CDR2 LQKENI. The CDR3 runs to 16 residues. V lost 3 bases, J lost 3 bases, and 7 bases stayed unmatched. Through a sample-barcoded 5' primer and a J-beta primer mix, a second PCR was run for about 7 to 12 cycles. Per sample, CDR3-containing paired-end reads numbered at least 3 million. TCRdb independently ran MiXCR on the 5' RACE reads; one entry per CDR3 protein. The sample contains 900,000 to 950,000 distinct CDR3 sequences, roughly 28% of which appear only once. Concerning this clonotype itself: The target antigen is unknown.

General study findings and limits: Observed TCR beta diversity per million T cells went down as age went up. This fall followed a roughly linear course with age.

This same sample was also taken into another study, of T cells of mothers and their children. That work states: Related mother-child pairs showed slightly, non-significantly higher overlap than unrelated pairs.

Sequencing input: blood. The source is a woman in her thirties or forties in good health. V and J are TRBV18 and TRBJ2-5, with 10 bases fitting TRBD2. Here the CDR3 reads CASSPQRLAGEETQYF. Written as DNA, the CDR3 is TGTGCCAGCTCACCCCAGAGACTAGCGGGTGAAGAGACCCAGTACTTC.